What follows are 13 T cell receptor beta chains derived from one specimen sequenced in a study of shared clonotypes between healthy human individuals. Using immunoSEQ multiplex PCR, the repertoire was profiled, and TCRdb retains in-frame clones only, with some absent. Of around 1.1 million clones in the sample, approximately 80% were seen once. The sequenced sample was memory CD4+ T cells from PBMCs. Subset described: CD45RA-negative fraction. These receptors were collected from a man aged 18-30 years in good health. Some clones in this sample may be carry-over from other donors' samples.

V is TRBV5-5 and J is TRBJ1-4; a weak D match, TRBD1 (6 bases). Trimming removed 4 bases at V and 7 bases at J, with 14 bases between. The CDR3 has 14 amino acids. CDR1 SGHKS and CDR2 YYEKEE come from the germline V gene (reference sequence). The CDR3 protein is CASSPEGQGEKLFF. The DNA for the CDR3 is TGTGCCAGCAGCCCGGAGGGACAAGGTGAAAAACTGTTTTTT. Complete variable domain (other parts from reference TRBV5-5 and TRBJ1-4): DAGVTQSPTHLIKTRGQQVTLRCSPISGHKSVSWYQQVLGQGPQFIFQYYEKEERGRGNFPDRFSARQFPNYSSELNVNALLLGDSALYLCASSPEGQGEKLFFGSGTQLSVL.

As for this clone: Other DNA sequences of this sample code for an identical CDR3. This chain connects TRBV7-2 to TRBJ1-4; the D is unclear. This CDR3 has 14 amino acids. Germline loops: CDR1 SGHTA, CDR2 FQGNSA. The V end lost 3 bases, the J end lost 0 bases, and 5 bases lay between the germline ends. CDR3 nucleotide sequence: TGTGCCAGCAGCTTCTCTGCAACTAATGAAAAACTGTTTTTT. This codes for CASSFSATNEKLFF.

The chain employs TRBV21-1 and TRBJ1-5. TRBV21-1 is reported as a pseudogene. The CDR3 runs 16 residues. CDR3 bases: TGTGCCAGCAGCAAAGGGCCGGGAGGGGACAATCAGCCCCAGCATTTT. Protein: CASSKGPGGDNQPQHF.

V is TRBV7-2 and J is TRBJ2-1, with 12 bases identical to TRBD2. This CDR3 spans 21 amino acids. Germline assignment: CDR1 SGHTA and CDR2 FQGNSA. V lost 0 bases, J lost 0 bases, and 12 bases stayed unmatched. CDR3 residues: CASSLATATSGRRSSYNEQFF. In nucleotides, the CDR3 is TGTGCCAGCAGCTTAGCCACCGCTACTAGCGGGAGGCGGAGCTCCTACAATGAGCAGTTCTTC.

The chain uses TRBV14 and TRBJ2-5, with 7 bases fitting TRBD2. There are 17 residues in the CDR3. After removal of 5 bases from V and 4 bases from J, the junction contained 16 bases not matched to a gene. Germline CDR1 reads SGHDN; CDR2 reads FVKESK. The CDR3 sequence is CASSSQLVGGPSETQYF. In DNA, the CDR3 is TGTGCCAGCAGCTCCCAACTTGTGGGAGGGCCCTCAGAGACCCAGTACTTC. Using reference TRBV14 and TRBJ2-5 for the parts outside the CDR3, the full variable domain is EAGVTQFPSHSVIEKGQTVTLRCDPISGHDNLYWYRRVMGKEIKFLLHFVKESKQDESGMPNNRFLAERTGGTYSTLKVQPAELEDSGVYFCASSSQLVGGPSETQYFGPGTRLLVL.

CDR3 amino acids: CASSFEGFSYNEQFF. CDR3 coding DNA: TGTGCCAGCAGTTTCGAGGGCTTCTCCTACAATGAGCAGTTCTTC. The rearrangement joins TRBV27 to TRBJ2-1; TRBD2 is a possible D gene (5 bases). CDR1 and CDR2 from the germline V gene are MNHEY and SMNVEV (reference sequence). The V end lost 3 bases, the J end lost 0 bases, and 9 bases lay between the germline ends. The CDR3 contains 15 residues.

This chain joins TRBV28 and TRBJ1-1; 10 bases align to TRBD1. V shed 2 bases and J 7 bases; nucleotides not matched to a gene: 4. CDR1 and CDR2 from the germline V gene are MDHEN and SYDVKM. The CDR3 loop spans 14 amino acids. This CDR3 reads CASSLGTGAGEAFF. CDR3 DNA: TGTGCCAGCAGTTTAGGGACAGGGGCGGGTGAAGCTTTCTTT.

J is TRBJ2-2 and V is TRBV9; D not certain. The germline V gene encodes CDR1 SGDLS and CDR2 YYNGEE. This CDR3 has 14 residues. Trimming pared 4 bases from V and 4 bases from J, leaving 11 bases between. As DNA, the CDR3 is TGTGCCAGCAGCACGACGGACGGCACCGGGGAGCTGTTTTTT. As protein: CASSTTDGTGELFF.

This chain connects TRBV10-3 to TRBJ2-1; TRBD2 aligns across 8 bases. Unmatched junction bases numbered 3, after V lost 9 bases and J lost 2 bases. In germline, CDR1 is ENHRY, CDR2 SYGVKD. This CDR3 comprises 13 residues. CDR3 bases: TGTGCCATGGGTAGCGGGACCTACAATGAGCAGTTCTTC. Amino acid sequence: CAMGSGTYNEQFF.

J is TRBJ2-7 and V is TRBV27; 9 bases align to TRBD1. Germline V CDR1 and CDR2: MNHEY, SMNVEV (reference sequence). The J segment lost 3 bases and the V segment lost 5 bases, leaving 11 bases of the junction unmatched. The length of the CDR3 is 16 residues. The CDR3 loop is CASSRKPPGQGYEQYF. CDR3 nucleotide sequence: TGTGCCAGCAGTCGAAAGCCTCCGGGACAGGGCTACGAGCAGTACTTC.

The V call is TRBV10-1, the J call TRBJ2-7, with D perhaps matching TRBD1 (6 bases). This CDR3 region has 13 residues. The germline gives CDR1 WNHNN, CDR2 SYGVQD (reference sequence). Trimming removed 10 bases from V and 7 bases from J, with 20 bases in between. CDR3 in DNA: TGCGCCATGAGGGACATCCTCGGGGATGAGCAGTACTTC. As protein: CAMRDILGDEQYF.

A note on this clone: This may arise from a read error, as a much more abundant clone is one base away. The rearrangement joins TRBV11-2 to TRBJ2-5; the D is unclear. The CDR3 loop spans 11 amino acids. CDR1 is SGHAT and CDR2 is FQNNGV in the germline V gene. V shed 5 bases and J shed 0 bases, with 1 base lying between them. CDR3 sequence (DNA): TGTGCCAGCAGCCACCAAGAGACCCAGTACTTC. Residues: CASSHQETQYF.

The rearrangement joins TRBV21-1 to TRBJ1-5; the table calls TRBD1, which could not be checked here. TRBV21-1 constitutes a pseudogene. This CDR3 region has 15 residues. CDR3 sequence: CASSNLVQGNQPQHF. CDR3 coding DNA: TGTGCCAGCAGCAACCTCGTACAGGGGAATCAGCCCCAGCATTTT.